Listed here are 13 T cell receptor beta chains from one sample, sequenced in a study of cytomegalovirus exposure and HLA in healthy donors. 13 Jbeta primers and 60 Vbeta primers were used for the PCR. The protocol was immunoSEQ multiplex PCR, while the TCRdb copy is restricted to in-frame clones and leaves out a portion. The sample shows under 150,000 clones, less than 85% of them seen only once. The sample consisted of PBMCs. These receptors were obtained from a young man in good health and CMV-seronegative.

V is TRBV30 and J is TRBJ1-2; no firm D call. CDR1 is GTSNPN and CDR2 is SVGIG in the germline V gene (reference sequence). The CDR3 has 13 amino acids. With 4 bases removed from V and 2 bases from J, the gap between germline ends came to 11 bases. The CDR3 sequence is CAWTRGQNYGYTF. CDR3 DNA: TGTGCCTGGACGAGAGGGCAGAACTATGGCTACACCTTC.

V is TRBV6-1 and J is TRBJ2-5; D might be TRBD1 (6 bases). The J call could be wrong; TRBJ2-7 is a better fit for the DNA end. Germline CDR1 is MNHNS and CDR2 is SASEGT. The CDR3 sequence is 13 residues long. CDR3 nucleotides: TGTGCCAGCAGTGAAGTAGGGGGTTACGAGCAGTACTTC. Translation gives CASSEVGGYEQYF.

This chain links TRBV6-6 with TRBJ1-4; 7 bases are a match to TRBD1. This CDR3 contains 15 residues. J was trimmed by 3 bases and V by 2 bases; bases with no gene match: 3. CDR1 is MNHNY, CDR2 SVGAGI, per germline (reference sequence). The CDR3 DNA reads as TGTGCCAGCAGTTACAACAGGGGCCCTAATGAAAAACTGTTTTTT. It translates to CASSYNRGPNEKLFF.

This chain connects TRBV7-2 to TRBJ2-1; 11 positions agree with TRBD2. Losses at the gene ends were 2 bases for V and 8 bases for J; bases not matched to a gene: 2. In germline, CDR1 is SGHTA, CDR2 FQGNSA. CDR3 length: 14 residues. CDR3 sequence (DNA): TGTGCCAGCAGCTTACTAGCGGGAGGAGATGAGCAGTTCTTC. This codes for CASSLLAGGDEQFF.

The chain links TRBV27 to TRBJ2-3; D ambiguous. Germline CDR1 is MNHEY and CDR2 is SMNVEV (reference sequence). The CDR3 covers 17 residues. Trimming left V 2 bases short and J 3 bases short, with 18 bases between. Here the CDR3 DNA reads TGTGCCAGCAGTTTAGGCCCTGGGCAGTCAATAACAGATACGCAGTATTTT. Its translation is CASSLGPGQSITDTQYF.

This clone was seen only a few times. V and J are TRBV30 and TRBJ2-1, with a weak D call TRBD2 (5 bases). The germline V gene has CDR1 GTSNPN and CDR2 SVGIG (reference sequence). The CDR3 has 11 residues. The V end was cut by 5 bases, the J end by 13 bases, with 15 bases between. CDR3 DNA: TGTGCCTGGGGGAGAGTAAAACGACAGTTCTTC. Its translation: CAWGRVKRQFF. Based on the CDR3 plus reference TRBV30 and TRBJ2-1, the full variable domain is SQTIHQWPATLVQPVGSPLSLECTVEGTSNPNLYWYRQAAGRGLQLLFYSVGIGQISSEVPQNLSASRPQDRQFILSSKKLLLSDSGFYLCAWGRVKRQFFGPGTRLTVL.

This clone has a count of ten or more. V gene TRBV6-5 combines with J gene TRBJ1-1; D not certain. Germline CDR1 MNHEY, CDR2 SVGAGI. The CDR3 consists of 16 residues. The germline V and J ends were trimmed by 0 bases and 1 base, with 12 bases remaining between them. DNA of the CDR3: TGTGCCAGCAGTTACTCGTCCCGCCACTCGAACACTGAAGCTTTCTTT. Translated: CASSYSSRHSNTEAFF.

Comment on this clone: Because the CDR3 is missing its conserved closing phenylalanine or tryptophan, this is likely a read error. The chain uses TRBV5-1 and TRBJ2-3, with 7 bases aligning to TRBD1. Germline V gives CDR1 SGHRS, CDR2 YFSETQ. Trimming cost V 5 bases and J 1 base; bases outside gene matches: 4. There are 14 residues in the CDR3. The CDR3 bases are TGCGCCAGCAGTATTACAGGGGGCACAGATACGCAGTATTCT. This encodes CASSITGGTDTQYS.

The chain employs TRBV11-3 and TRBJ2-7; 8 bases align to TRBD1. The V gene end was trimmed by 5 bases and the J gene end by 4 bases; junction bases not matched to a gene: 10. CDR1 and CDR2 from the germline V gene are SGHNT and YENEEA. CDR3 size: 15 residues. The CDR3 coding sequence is TGTGCCAGCAGCAAGGACAGGGTACCCGAATACGAGCAGTACTTC. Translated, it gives CASSKDRVPEYEQYF.

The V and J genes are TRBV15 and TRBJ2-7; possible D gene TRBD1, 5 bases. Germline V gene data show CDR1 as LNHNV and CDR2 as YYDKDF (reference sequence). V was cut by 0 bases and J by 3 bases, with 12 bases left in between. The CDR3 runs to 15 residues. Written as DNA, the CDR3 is TGTGCCACCAGCAGAGATCCCCAGGGATACTACGAGCAGTACTTC. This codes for CATSRDPQGYYEQYF.

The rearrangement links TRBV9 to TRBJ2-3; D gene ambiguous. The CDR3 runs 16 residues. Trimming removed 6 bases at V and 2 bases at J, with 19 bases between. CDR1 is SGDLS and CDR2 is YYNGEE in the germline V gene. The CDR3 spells CASNLASQSNTDTQYF. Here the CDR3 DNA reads TGTGCCAGCAACTTGGCTAGTCAATCGAACACAGATACGCAGTATTTT. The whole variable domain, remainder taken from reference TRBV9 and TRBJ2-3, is DSGVTQTPKHLITATGQRVTLRCSPRSGDLSVYWYQQSLDQGLQFLIQYYNGEERAKGNILERFSAQQFPDLHSELNLSSLELGDSALYFCASNLASQSNTDTQYFGPGTRLTVL.

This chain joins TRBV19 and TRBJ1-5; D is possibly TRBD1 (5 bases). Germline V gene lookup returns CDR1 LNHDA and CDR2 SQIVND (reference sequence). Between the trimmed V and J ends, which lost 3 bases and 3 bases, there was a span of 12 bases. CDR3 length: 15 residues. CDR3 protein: CASSIWAGINQPQHF. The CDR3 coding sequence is TGTGCCAGTAGTATTTGGGCAGGGATCAATCAGCCCCAGCATTTT.

CDR3 bases: TGTGCCAGCAGCTTAGCTGGGCCCGAGCAGTACTTC. It encodes CASSLAGPEQYF. This chain connects TRBV11-3 to TRBJ2-7; D is unresolved. V was clipped by 1 base and J by 6 bases, with 7 bases between them. The CDR3 covers 12 residues. The V gene's germline CDR1 is SGHNT and CDR2 YENEEA.